This record covers a single T cell receptor (beta chain). This sample is drawn from a study of blood T cell repertoires in COVID-19. Whole-study context: Both acute and convalescent COVID-19 samples were obtained from the United States, Italy and Spain. From T cells, B-cell-depleted T cells, or PBMCs came the material, which was cDNA or gDNA.

The CDR3 sequence is 16 residues long. After removal of 1 base from V and 0 bases from J, the junction contained 3 bases not matched to a gene. From germline, CDR1 is SGHTA and CDR2 FQGNSA. Per the original data handling: The authors estimated nucleated cell counts from reference gene primer amplification. The table came from immunoSEQ multiplex PCR; TCRdb's copy has only in-frame clones and leaves some out. The DNA gave D and trimming, while V, J and clone size come from that table. The sample lists approximately 150,000 clones, around 80% occurring once. The sequence came from a woman over 75 with acute or convalescent COVID-19. The source material was peripheral blood. The chain uses TRBV7-2 and TRBJ1-5; TRBD1 matches at 7 bases. CDR3 residues: CASSLVGTASNQPQHF. The CDR3 region has the DNA TGTGCCAGCAGCTTAGTCGGGACAGCTAGCAATCAGCCCCAGCATTTT.